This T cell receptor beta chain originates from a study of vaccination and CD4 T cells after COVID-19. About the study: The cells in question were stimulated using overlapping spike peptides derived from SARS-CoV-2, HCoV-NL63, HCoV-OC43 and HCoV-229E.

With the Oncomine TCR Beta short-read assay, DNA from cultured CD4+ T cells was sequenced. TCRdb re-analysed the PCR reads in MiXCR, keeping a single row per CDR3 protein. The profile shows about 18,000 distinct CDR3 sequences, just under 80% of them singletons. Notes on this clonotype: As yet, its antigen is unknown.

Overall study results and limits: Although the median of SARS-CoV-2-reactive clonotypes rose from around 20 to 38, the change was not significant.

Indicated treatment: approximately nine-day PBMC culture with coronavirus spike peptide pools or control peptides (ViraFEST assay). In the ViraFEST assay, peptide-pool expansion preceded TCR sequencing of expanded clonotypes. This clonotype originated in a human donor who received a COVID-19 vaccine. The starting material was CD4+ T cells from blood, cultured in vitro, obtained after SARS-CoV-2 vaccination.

The CDR3 DNA reads TGTGCCCTCCCCAACGGACAGGGGGAATCCTACGAGCAGTACTTC. Encoded protein: CALPNGQGESYEQYF. The chain is built from TRBV7-6 and TRBJ2-7, with TRBD1 matching 10 bases. J lost 1 base, V lost 11 bases, and 11 bases had no gene match. Germline lookup yields CDR1 SGHVS and CDR2 FNYEAQ. The CDR3 contains 15 residues.